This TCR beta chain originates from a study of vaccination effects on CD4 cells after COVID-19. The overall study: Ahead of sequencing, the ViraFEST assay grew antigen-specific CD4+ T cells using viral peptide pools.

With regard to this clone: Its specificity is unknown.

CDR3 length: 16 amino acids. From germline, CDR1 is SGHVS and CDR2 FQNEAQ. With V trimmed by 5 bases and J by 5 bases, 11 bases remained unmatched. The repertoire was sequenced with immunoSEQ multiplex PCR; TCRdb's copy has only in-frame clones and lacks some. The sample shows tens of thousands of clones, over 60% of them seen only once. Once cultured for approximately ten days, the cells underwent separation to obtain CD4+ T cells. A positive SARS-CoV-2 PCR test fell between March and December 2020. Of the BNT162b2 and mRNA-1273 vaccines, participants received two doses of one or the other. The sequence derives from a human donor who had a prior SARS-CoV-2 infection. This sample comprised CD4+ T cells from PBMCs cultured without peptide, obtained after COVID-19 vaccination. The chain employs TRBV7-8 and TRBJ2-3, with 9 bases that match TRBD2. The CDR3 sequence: CASSRGGLAGRDTQYF. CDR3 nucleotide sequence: TGTGCCAGCAGCCGGGGTGGGCTAGCGGGAAGAGATACGCAGTATTTT.